A selection of T cell receptor beta chains follows, all from one sample in a study of T cell changes during pregnancy in multiple sclerosis. The method was immunoSEQ multiplex PCR; TCRdb's version includes in-frame clones alone and lacks a portion of them. The sample consists of some 40,000 clones, about 94% of them appearing once. The specimen comprised CD4+ T cells from peripheral blood mononuclear cells, sampled after pregnancy. The receptors were sampled from a female donor with multiple sclerosis, enrolled in a pregnancy study. CDR3s leave out the opening cysteine and the closing phenylalanine or tryptophan.

V: TRBV5-1
CDR3: ANSRGGGGDTQY

V: TRBV10-3
CDR3: AIVRSAGLSEQY

V: TRBV6-1
CDR3: ASSDLSDYGYT

V: TRBV7-3
CDR3: ASSPDNRGSTEAF

V: TRBV10-3
CDR3: AISELGQSYGYT

V: TRBV27
CDR3: ASRGAGARETQY

V: TRBV5-1
CDR3: ASSLGTVGRGTEAF

V: TRBV7-3
CDR3: ASSLGGASSGANVLT

V: TRBV5-4
CDR3: ASTTGGRLTAGSPLH

V: TRBV6-1
CDR3: ASSEGLRLSTDTQY

V: TRBV7-2
CDR3: ASSFGQNTGELF